Listed here are 13 T cell receptor beta chains from one sample, sequenced in a study of beta chain features in type 1 diabetes. Sequenced material consisted of expressed TCRB transcripts (all of the isolated RNA was reverse transcribed). Produced via immunoSEQ multiplex PCR; TCRdb's table is partial and in-frame only. Of some 150,000 clones listed, approximately 9.8% were seen once; the top ten hold 0.55% to 0.65%. The sample taken for sequencing was central memory CD4+ T cells from blood. The origin of the receptors is a woman in her thirties or forties in good health.

This clone was counted only a few times. The CDR3 sequence is CASSEGQGQETQYF. In nucleotides, the CDR3 is TGTGCCAGCAGTGAAGGACAGGGACAAGAGACCCAGTACTTC. J is TRBJ2-5 and V is TRBV6-1; TRBD1 aligns across 7 bases. J gave up 2 bases and V 1 base, and 1 base lay outside the gene matches. Germline assignment: CDR1 MNHNS and CDR2 SASEGT. CDR3 length: 14 amino acids.

This clone has only a few counts. At one end, the junction sequence differs from germline, possibly due to a read error. The chain combines TRBV7-7 with TRBJ2-3; 10 bases line up with TRBD1. The germline gives CDR1 SSHAT, CDR2 FNYEAQ (reference sequence). CDR3 length: 15 amino acids. CDR3 nucleotides: TGTGCTAGCAGCTCGGGACAGGGGCGCACAGATACGCAGTATTTT. This codes for CASSSGQGRTDTQYF.

This chain's CDR3 is CASSRTGVETQYF. CDR3 DNA sequence: TGTGCCAGCAGTCGGACAGGGGTAGAGACCCAGTACTTC. The chain links TRBV25-1 to TRBJ2-5; 9 bases are shared with TRBD1. Germline V CDR1 and CDR2: MGHDK, SYGVNS. The CDR3 runs 13 residues. J lost 4 bases, V lost 5 bases, and 2 bases had no gene match. Full variable domain (outside the CDR3, taken from reference TRBV25-1 and TRBJ2-5): EADIYQTPRYLVIGTGKKITLECSQTMGHDKMYWYQQDPGMELHLIHYSYGVNSTEKGDLSSESTVSRIRTEHFPLTLESARPSHTSQYLCASSRTGVETQYFGPGTRLLVL.

The rearrangement uses TRBV2 and TRBJ1-5, with a possible D match to TRBD1 (6 bases). The length of the CDR3 is 14 residues. The germline V gene encodes CDR1 SNHLY and CDR2 FYNNEI. Trimming shortened V by 6 bases and J by 6 bases, and 15 bases separated the two germline ends. The CDR3 reads CASRAGEGRQPQHF. The CDR3 DNA is TGTGCCAGCAGAGCAGGGGAAGGCCGTCAGCCCCAGCATTTT.

This clone was seen only a few times. V is TRBV5-1 and J is TRBJ2-3; TRBD2 aligns across 9 bases. The CDR3 has 16 amino acids. Germline CDR1 reads SGHRS; CDR2 reads YFSETQ. Germline trimming cut 1 base from V and 2 bases from J; bases unmatched to any gene: 5. The CDR3 DNA sequence: TGCGCCAGCAGCTTGAGGGCTAGCGGGGTCACAGATACGCAGTATTTT. Translation: CASSLRASGVTDTQYF.

The chain is built from TRBV19 and TRBJ1-3; a possible D gene is TRBD1 (6 bases). Germline V lookup: CDR1 LNHDA, CDR2 SQIVND (reference sequence). V lost 5 bases and J lost 7, with 15 bases in between. The CDR3 has 14 residues. The CDR3 coding sequence is TGTGCCAGTAGTCCAGCAGGGGTTCGGAACACCATATATTTT. Amino acid sequence: CASSPAGVRNTIYF.

The genes are TRBV5-4 and TRBJ2-7, with D perhaps matching TRBD1 (6 bases). CDR3 length: 17 amino acids. Trimming pared 3 bases from V and 0 bases from J, leaving 19 bases between. Germline CDR1 is SGHNT and CDR2 is YYREEE (reference sequence). CDR3 in DNA: TGTGCCAGCAGCTCCCGTCGGACAGATAGGAGCTCCTACGAGCAGTACTTC. It specifies CASSSRRTDRSSYEQYF.

This clone has a count of ten or more. The gene calls are TRBV29-1 and TRBJ2-3, with 7 bases identical to TRBD2. V was clipped by 4 bases and J by 2 bases; unmatched bases: 3. The CDR3 runs to 13 residues. The germline V gene has CDR1 SQVTM and CDR2 ANQGSEA. The CDR3 nucleotides are TGCAGCGTTGTCGGGGGGTTCACAGATACGCAGTATTTT. Amino acid sequence: CSVVGGFTDTQYF.

There are a few counts of this clone. The J gene is TRBJ1-2, the V gene TRBV5-1; a weak D match, TRBD1 (5 bases). From germline, CDR1 is SGHRS and CDR2 YFSETQ. The CDR3 spans 16 residues. The V and J ends lost 3 bases and 2 bases respectively, with 17 bases between them. In DNA form, the CDR3 reads TGCGCCAGCAGCTGGACGGGGGAGCCCCTCAACTATGGCTACACCTTC. Its protein product is CASSWTGEPLNYGYTF. The whole variable domain, remainder taken from reference TRBV5-1 and TRBJ1-2, is KAGVTQTPRYLIKTRGQQVTLSCSPISGHRSVSWYQQTPGQGLQFLFEYFSETQRNKGNFPGRFSGRQFSNSRSEMNVSTLELGDSALYLCASSWTGEPLNYGYTFGSGTRLTVV.

The sample holds a few counts of this clone. This chain uses TRBV5-1 with TRBJ2-2, with 8 positions matching TRBD1. Germline CDR1 SGHRS, CDR2 YFSETQ. The CDR3 loop spans 18 amino acids. With 0 bases clipped from V and 0 bases from J, the junction kept 7 bases outside the gene matches. CDR3 nucleotide sequence: TGCGCCAGCAGCTTGGGCCCGACAGGGGCGACGAACACCGGGGAGCTGTTTTTT. As protein: CASSLGPTGATNTGELFF.

The chain couples TRBV11-2 to TRBJ2-7; a weak D match, TRBD1 (6 bases). V was trimmed by 1 base and J by 5 bases, leaving 15 bases between them. CDR3 length equals 15 residues. Germline V gene data show CDR1 as SGHAT and CDR2 as FQNNGV. CDR3: CASSLGTARSDEQYF. Written as DNA, the CDR3 is TGTGCCAGCAGCTTAGGGACAGCCCGATCTGACGAGCAGTACTTC.

The CDR3 here is CASSFQGGQETQYF. In nucleotides, the CDR3 is TGCGCCAGCAGCTTCCAGGGAGGGCAAGAGACCCAGTACTTC. This chain connects TRBV5-1 to TRBJ2-5, with 7 nucleotides matching TRBD2. In germline, CDR1 is SGHRS, CDR2 YFSETQ. The CDR3 loop spans 14 amino acids. The junction had 3 bases not matched to a gene; V was cut back by 2 bases and J by 2 bases.

This clone turned up a few times. The junction does not match germline at one end; this may be a read error. The rearrangement links TRBV6-1 to TRBJ1-5; maybe TRBD1 (6 bases). Germline-derived CDR1 and CDR2 are MNHNS and SASEGT. The CDR3 length is 12 residues. The CDR3 protein is CASSEAQGPGYF. CDR3 nucleotides: TGTGCCAGCAGTGAAGCCCAGGGGCCCGGCTATTTT.